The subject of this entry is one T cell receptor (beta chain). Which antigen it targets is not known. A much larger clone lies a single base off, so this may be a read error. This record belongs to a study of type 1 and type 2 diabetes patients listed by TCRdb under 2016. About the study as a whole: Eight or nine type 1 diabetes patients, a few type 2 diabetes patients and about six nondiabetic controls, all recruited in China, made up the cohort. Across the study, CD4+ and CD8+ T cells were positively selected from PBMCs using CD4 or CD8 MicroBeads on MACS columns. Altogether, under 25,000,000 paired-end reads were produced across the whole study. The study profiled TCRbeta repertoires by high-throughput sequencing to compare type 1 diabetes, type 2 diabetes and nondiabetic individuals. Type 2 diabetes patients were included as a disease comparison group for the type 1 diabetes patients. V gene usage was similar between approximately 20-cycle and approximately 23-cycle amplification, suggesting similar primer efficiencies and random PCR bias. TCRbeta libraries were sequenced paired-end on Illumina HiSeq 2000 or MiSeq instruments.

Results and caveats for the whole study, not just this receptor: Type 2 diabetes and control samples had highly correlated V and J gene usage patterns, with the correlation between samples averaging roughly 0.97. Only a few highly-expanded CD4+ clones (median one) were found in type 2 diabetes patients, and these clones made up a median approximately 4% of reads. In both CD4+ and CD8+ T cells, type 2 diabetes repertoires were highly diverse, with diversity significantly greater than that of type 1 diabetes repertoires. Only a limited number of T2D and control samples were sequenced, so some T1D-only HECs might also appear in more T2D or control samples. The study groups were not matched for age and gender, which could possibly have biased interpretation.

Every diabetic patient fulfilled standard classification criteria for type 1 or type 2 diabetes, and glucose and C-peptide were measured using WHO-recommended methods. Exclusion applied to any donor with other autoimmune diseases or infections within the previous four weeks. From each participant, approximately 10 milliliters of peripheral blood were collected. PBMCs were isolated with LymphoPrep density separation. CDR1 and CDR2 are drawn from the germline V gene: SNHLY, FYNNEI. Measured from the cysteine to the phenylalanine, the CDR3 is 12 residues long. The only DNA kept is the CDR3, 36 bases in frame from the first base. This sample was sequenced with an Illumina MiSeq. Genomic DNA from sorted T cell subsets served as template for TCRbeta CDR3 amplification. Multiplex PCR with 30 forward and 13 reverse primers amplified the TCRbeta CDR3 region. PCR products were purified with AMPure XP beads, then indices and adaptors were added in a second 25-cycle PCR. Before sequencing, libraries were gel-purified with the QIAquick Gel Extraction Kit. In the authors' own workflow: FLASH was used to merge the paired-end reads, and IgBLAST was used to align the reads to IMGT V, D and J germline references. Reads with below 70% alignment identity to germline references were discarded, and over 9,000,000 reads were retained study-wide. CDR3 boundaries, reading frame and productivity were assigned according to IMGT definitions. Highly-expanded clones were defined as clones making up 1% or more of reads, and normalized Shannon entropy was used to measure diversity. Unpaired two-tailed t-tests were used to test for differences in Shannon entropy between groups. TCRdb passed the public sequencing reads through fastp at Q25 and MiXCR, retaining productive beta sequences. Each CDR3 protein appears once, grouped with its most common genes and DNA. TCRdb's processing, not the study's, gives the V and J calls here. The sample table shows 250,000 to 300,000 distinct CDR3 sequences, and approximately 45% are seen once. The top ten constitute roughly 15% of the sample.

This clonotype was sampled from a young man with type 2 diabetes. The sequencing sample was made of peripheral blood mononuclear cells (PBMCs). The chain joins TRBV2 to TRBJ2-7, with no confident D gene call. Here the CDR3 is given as CTSRRTVYEQYF. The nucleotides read TGTACCAGCAGACGGACGGTTTACGAGCAGTACTTC.